This T cell receptor beta chain originates from a study of shared clonotypes between healthy human individuals. Study-wide background: Each donor's CD4 naive and CD4 memory cells filled three plates apiece, CD8 naive two, and CD8 memory one. Findings and limits, study-wide: Apart from blood, nothing was sampled; tissue repertoires likely differ. An effect of sequencing depth on clonotype sharing among donors was expected. Estimated richness was generally greater in naive than memory subsets.

The CDR3 sequence is 13 residues long. Germline-derived CDR1 and CDR2 are MDHEN and SYDVKM. V was shortened by 7 bases and J by 3 bases, with 12 bases between the two germline ends. Assay: immunoSEQ multiplex PCR; the TCRdb copy retains only in-frame clones and omits some. The sample lists over 2 million clones; approximately 94% were seen once. Only CD45RO-negative cells positively selected for CCR7 counted as naive CD8 cells, so terminally differentiated effector memory CD45RA+ cells were excluded. Concerning this clone itself: The antigen remains undetermined.

The rearrangement links TRBV28 to TRBJ1-1; D is unresolved. The TCR sequence derives from a man aged 18-30 years in good health. Sample: naive CD8+ T cells sorted from blood. CDR3: CASTLSGYTEAFF. CDR3 bases: TGTGCCAGCACCCTATCGGGCTACACTGAAGCTTTCTTT.